These 28 T cell receptor beta chains were all obtained from the same sample, sequenced in a study of OX40 agonist ivuxolimab in advanced cancers. Assay: immunoSEQ multiplex PCR; the TCRdb copy retains only in-frame clones and omits some. The sample consists of tens of thousands of clones, roughly 90% of them appearing once. The input for sequencing was CD4+ or CD8+ T cells sorted from blood, taken in a trial of the OX40 agonist ivuxolimab. All receptors come from an adult with an advanced solid tumor such as melanoma, head and neck, liver or kidney cancer.

This clone was seen a handful of times. This sequence joins TRBV9 and TRBJ1-1, with 12 bases fitting TRBD1. This CDR3 spans 15 amino acids. V gave up 1 base and J gave up 5 bases; unmatched junction bases: 3. Germline V gene sequence: CDR1 SGDLS, CDR2 YYNGEE. This chain's CDR3 is CASSVLGQGATEAFF. The CDR3 DNA is TGTGCCAGCAGCGTATTGGGACAGGGGGCGACTGAAGCTTTCTTT.

The rearrangement joins TRBV4-1 to TRBJ2-3; 8 bases agree with TRBD2. The CDR3 has 16 amino acids. The germline V gene encodes CDR1 MGHRA and CDR2 YSYEKL. The J segment lost 0 bases and the V segment lost 1 base, leaving 3 bases of the junction unmatched. The CDR3 loop reads CASSQVAGISTDTQYF. The DNA for the CDR3 is TGCGCCAGCAGCCAAGTAGCGGGGATTAGCACAGATACGCAGTATTTT.

This chain connects TRBV27 to TRBJ1-1; D gene unclear. This CDR3 has 16 amino acids. Germline V gene data show CDR1 as MNHEY and CDR2 as SMNVEV (reference sequence). V was cut by 0 bases and J by 1 base, with 12 bases left in between. This CDR3 reads CASSLSWTGGNTEAFF. The CDR3 DNA reads TGTGCCAGCAGTTTATCCTGGACGGGTGGGAACACTGAAGCTTTCTTT.

The chain couples TRBV4-1 to TRBJ2-2; D gene unclear. Germline-derived CDR1 and CDR2 are MGHRA and YSYEKL. V gave up 0 bases and J gave up 2 bases, with 10 bases separating them. This CDR3 has 16 amino acids. The CDR3 region is CASSQEWQDNTGELFF. The CDR3 DNA is TGCGCCAGCAGCCAAGAATGGCAGGATAACACCGGGGAGCTGTTTTTT.

This sequence joins TRBV19 and TRBJ1-2; D unresolved. The CDR3 has 13 residues. Germline CDR1 LNHDA, CDR2 SQIVND (reference sequence). V shed 4 bases and J shed 2 bases, with 8 bases lying between them. CDR3 DNA: TGTGCCAGTAGTACTCGGGAGAACTATGGCTACACCTTC. Translated, it gives CASSTRENYGYTF.

As regards this clone: This sample also contains other DNA sequences that code for the same CDR3. V is TRBV27 and J is TRBJ2-7; TRBD2 aligns across 10 bases. Looked up from germline, CDR1 is MNHEY and CDR2 is SMNVEV (reference sequence). With 3 bases clipped from V and 3 bases from J, the junction kept 8 bases outside the gene matches. The CDR3 extends over 16 amino acids. CDR3: CASSFSSGSLNYEQYF. CDR3 nucleotide sequence: TGTGCCAGCAGTTTCTCTAGCGGGAGCCTGAACTACGAGCAGTACTTC.

V gene TRBV4-1 combines with J gene TRBJ1-3; 7 nucleotides match TRBD1. The germline CDR1 and CDR2 sequences are MGHRA and YSYEKL. J was trimmed by 2 bases and V by 4 bases; bases with no gene match: 11. The CDR3 is 17 amino acids. The CDR3 DNA reads as TGCGCCAGCAGCCCACAGGACAGGCGCGAAGCTGGAAACACCATATATTTT. Residues: CASSPQDRREAGNTIYF.

The chain is built from TRBV6-1 and TRBJ1-1; D is possibly TRBD1 (5 bases). V was trimmed by 9 bases and J by 13 bases, leaving 18 bases between them. CDR3 length equals 11 residues. CDR1 and CDR2 from the germline V gene are MNHNS and SASEGT. The CDR3 DNA sequence: TGTGCCAGTCGGCGCCAGGGTTTCTTTTTCTTT. This translates into CASRRQGFFFF.

The gene calls are TRBV28 and TRBJ1-1; D not resolved. V was pared by 5 bases and J by 6 bases, with 16 bases between. Germline values: CDR1 MDHEN, CDR2 SYDVKM. This CDR3 has 14 residues. CDR3 region: CASSPRGGLPEAFF. DNA of the CDR3: TGTGCCAGCAGTCCACGGGGTGGACTACCTGAAGCTTTCTTT.

About this clone itself: Other DNA sequences of this sample code for an identical CDR3. This chain joins TRBV5-4 and TRBJ2-3; D unresolved. CDR1 is SGHNT and CDR2 is YYREEE in the germline V gene (reference sequence). V gave up 4 bases and J gave up 6 bases, with 6 bases separating them. The CDR3 contains 11 residues. CDR3 DNA sequence: TGTGCCAGCAGCCCCGGGGATACGCAGTATTTT. Encoded protein: CASSPGDTQYF.

The rearrangement uses TRBV7-6 and TRBJ1-3; D not certain. CDR1 and CDR2 from the germline V gene are SGHVS and FNYEAQ. This CDR3 is built from 14 residues. V was shortened by 1 base and J by 8 bases, with 12 bases between the two germline ends. The CDR3 coding sequence is TGTGCCAGCAGCTTAGGACTCTTCGGGGACACCATATATTTT. Protein sequence: CASSLGLFGDTIYF.

This chain links TRBV6-5 with TRBJ2-1, with 11 bases that match TRBD2. Germline V gene sequence: CDR1 MNHEY, CDR2 SVGAGI. V was pared by 6 bases and J by 4 bases, with 5 bases of the junction left unmatched. The CDR3 totals 15 residues. CDR3 protein: CASSLLAGVYNEQFF. CDR3 DNA sequence: TGTGCCAGCAGCCTACTAGCGGGAGTATACAATGAGCAGTTCTTC.

This chain connects TRBV15 to TRBJ1-4, with 7 bases aligning to TRBD1. The ends lost 5 bases at V and 8 bases at J; junction bases unmatched: 11. The CDR3 extends over 15 amino acids. CDR1 LNHNV and CDR2 YYDKDF come from the germline V gene (reference sequence). The DNA of the CDR3 is TGTGCCACCAGCGACTGGGAGGGGGCTAGGGAAAAACTGTTTTTT. Its protein product is CATSDWEGAREKLFF.

This chain joins TRBV7-9 and TRBJ2-5; maybe TRBD2 (6 bases). CDR3 size: 13 residues. The germline gives CDR1 SEHNR, CDR2 FQNEAQ (reference sequence). The V and J ends lost 5 bases and 2 bases respectively, with 9 bases between them. CDR3 coding DNA: TGTGCCAGCAGCGGCGGGGTTCAAGAGACCCAGTACTTC. Translating it yields CASSGGVQETQYF.

The chain has TRBV7-8 and TRBJ2-7; 10 bases are a match to TRBD2. The CDR3 loop spans 17 amino acids. Trimming took 1 base from V and 1 from J; bases not matched to a gene: 7. From germline, CDR1 is SGHVS and CDR2 FQNEAQ. Written as DNA, the CDR3 is TGTGCCAGCAGCTTAGAAAGGACTAGCGGCCTTTCCTACGAGCAGTACTTC. Its translation is CASSLERTSGLSYEQYF.

The CDR3 spells CASSQDGQGYEQYF. Here the CDR3 DNA reads TGCGCCAGCAGCCAAGATGGACAGGGATACGAGCAGTACTTC. The chain recombines TRBV4-3 with TRBJ2-5; TRBD1 matches 8 bases. The DNA end is more similar to TRBJ2-7, so the J call may be wrong. Germline assignment: CDR1 LGHNA and CDR2 YSLEER. CDR3 length: 14 residues.

This chain connects TRBV19 to TRBJ2-7; TRBD1 might be the D (5 bases). The germline gives CDR1 LNHDA, CDR2 SQIVND (reference sequence). V was trimmed by 1 base and J by 5 bases, leaving 6 bases between them. There are 12 residues in the CDR3. The CDR3 DNA reads TGTGCCAGTAGTATAGCAGGGAACGAGCAGTACTTC. It yields the protein CASSIAGNEQYF.

V and J are TRBV5-4 and TRBJ2-1; the match to TRBD1 covers 9 bases. The germline CDR1 and CDR2 sequences are SGHNT and YYREEE (reference sequence). The CDR3 runs 15 residues. V was pared by 2 bases and J by 8 bases, with 8 bases of the junction left unmatched. The CDR3, as DNA: TGTGCCAGCAGCTTCAGGGACAGGGAAAAGGATGAGCAGTTCTTC. Translating gives CASSFRDREKDEQFF.

By share of the sample, this clone is medium-sized. The genes are TRBV5-4 and TRBJ1-2; possibly TRBD1 for D (6 bases). From germline, CDR1 is SGHNT and CDR2 YYREEE (reference sequence). The CDR3 consists of 13 residues. V lost 4 bases, J lost 8 bases, and 15 bases lay in between. DNA of the CDR3: TGTGCCAGCAGCATTGACTCAGGGGACGGCTACACCTTC. It encodes CASSIDSGDGYTF.

This sequence joins TRBV6-5 and TRBJ1-6; no clear D gene. CDR3 length: 15 residues. Germline V CDR1 and CDR2: MNHEY, SVGAGI. Trimming left V 2 bases short and J 4 bases short, with 9 bases between. This CDR3 reads CASSYMGRYNSPLHF. DNA for the CDR3: TGTGCCAGCAGTTACATGGGCAGATATAATTCACCCCTCCACTTT.

The rearrangement links TRBV5-1 to TRBJ1-3; D gene ambiguous. The CDR3 runs 16 residues. V shed 0 bases and J shed 0 bases, with 10 bases lying between them. Germline V gene sequence: CDR1 SGHRS, CDR2 YFSETQ. CDR3 coding DNA: TGCGCCAGCAGCTTGGACTTCGGGTACTCTGGAAACACCATATATTTT. It translates to CASSLDFGYSGNTIYF.

The V call is TRBV9, the J call TRBJ2-7; 7 nucleotides agree with TRBD2. Germline CDR1 SGDLS, CDR2 YYNGEE. The ends lost 3 bases at V and 3 bases at J; junction bases unmatched: 9. CDR3 length equals 15 residues. This CDR3 reads CASSEWGEGVYEQYF. CDR3 coding DNA: TGTGCCAGCAGCGAGTGGGGGGAGGGCGTCTACGAGCAGTACTTC.

The chain links TRBV5-8 to TRBJ2-5; 7 bases align to TRBD2. The J call may be mistaken, given a closer DNA end match to TRBJ2-7. CDR1 is SGHTS and CDR2 is YDEGEE in the germline V gene. The CDR3 sequence is 15 residues long. As DNA, the CDR3 is TGTGCCAGCAGCTTGGCGGGGGGTAGCTCCTACGAGCAGTACTTC. It is translated as CASSLAGGSSYEQYF.

The chain has TRBV9 and TRBJ2-1; 7 bases are shared with TRBD1. The germline gives CDR1 SGDLS, CDR2 YYNGEE. V trimming: 2 bases; J trimming: 8 bases; junction bases outside the gene matches: 19. The CDR3 loop spans 18 amino acids. The CDR3 bases are TGTGCCAGCAGCGTTTATTCCTTCCGGGACAGCCCTTGGGATGAGCAGTTCTTC. This codes for CASSVYSFRDSPWDEQFF.

The chain carries TRBV5-1 and TRBJ2-2, with 11 bases identical to TRBD2. Trimming cost V 2 bases and J 4 bases; bases outside gene matches: 13. Germline V gives CDR1 SGHRS, CDR2 YFSETQ. This CDR3 has 19 residues. The CDR3 region is CASSLPGTSGQVVTGELFF. In DNA, the CDR3 is TGCGCCAGCAGCTTACCCGGGACTAGCGGCCAGGTGGTCACCGGGGAGCTGTTTTTT. The complete variable domain, with remaining parts taken from reference TRBV5-1 and TRBJ2-2, reads KAGVTQTPRYLIKTRGQQVTLSCSPISGHRSVSWYQQTPGQGLQFLFEYFSETQRNKGNFPGRFSGRQFSNSRSEMNVSTLELGDSALYLCASSLPGTSGQVVTGELFFGEGSRLTVL.

The chain combines TRBV2 with TRBJ2-1, with a tentative D call TRBD2 (6 bases). This CDR3 comprises 16 residues. Germline loops: CDR1 SNHLY, CDR2 FYNNEI. The ends were cut back, 4 bases at V and 4 bases at J, with 17 bases in the middle. The CDR3, as DNA: TGTGCCAGCAGTGCAAGTTTTTCCGCGGGGTACAATGAGCAGTTCTTC. This sequence encodes CASSASFSAGYNEQFF. The whole variable domain, filled in from reference TRBV2 and TRBJ2-1, reads EPEVTQTPSHQVTQMGQEVILRCVPISNHLYFYWYRQILGQKVEFLVSFYNNEISEKSEIFDDQFSVERPDGSNFTLKIRSTKLEDSAMYFCASSASFSAGYNEQFFGPGTRLTVL.

The chain employs TRBV19 and TRBJ1-2, with unresolved D. V was cut by 5 bases and J by 4 bases, with 14 bases left in between. This CDR3 has 14 residues. The V gene's germline CDR1 is LNHDA and CDR2 SQIVND (reference sequence). DNA of the CDR3: TGTGCCAGTAGTCCCGGGCGGGGAATCTATGGCTACACCTTC. It specifies CASSPGRGIYGYTF.

This chain links TRBV7-3 with TRBJ2-7; 9 bases map to TRBD2. In germline, CDR1 is SGHTA, CDR2 FQGTGA. This CDR3 spans 15 amino acids. Trimming took 3 bases from V and 7 from J; bases not matched to a gene: 10. CDR3 DNA: TGTGCCAGCAGCTTCGCGGGACTAGCATCGGAAGAGCAGTACTTC. Translating gives CASSFAGLASEEQYF.